A selection of T cell receptor beta chains follows, all from one sample in a study of T-cell memory formation after mild COVID-19. TCRdb reanalysed the 5' RACE reads using MiXCR and keeps one entry per CDR3 protein. This table has roughly 280,000 distinct CDR3 sequences, roughly 8.2% appearing once. The sequencing input was PBMCs or a T cell subset sorted from them (not recorded which). All receptors come from a man aged 18 to 30 who had mild COVID-19 (a few samples of this study predate the infection). Cell type and time point are not known. The conserved cysteine and the conserved F or W are not part of the CDR3 here. Each record gives: V gene, J gene, clone size, CDR3 protein. Size tells how often a clone was seen (once, few, many) or the class of an expanded clone, and some rows leave it out.

V: TRBV12-3/TRBV12-4; J: TRBJ2-5; size: few; CDR3: ASKKDSQETQY
V: TRBV28; J: TRBJ1-2; size: few; CDR3: ASSPGGNYGYT
V: TRBV20-1; J: TRBJ2-5; size: -; CDR3: SAREPAGGLETQY
V: TRBV6-2/TRBV6-3; J: TRBJ1-5; size: -; CDR3: ASARGQPQH
V: TRBV18; J: TRBJ1-1; size: few; CDR3: ASYPGPYTEAF
V: TRBV7-9; J: TRBJ2-1; size: -; CDR3: ASSPQAGGPANEQF
V: TRBV5-1; J: TRBJ1-6; size: many; CDR3: ASSTRTGVNSPLH
V: TRBV9; J: TRBJ2-3; size: -; CDR3: ASSVANLAGEDTQY
V: TRBV30; J: TRBJ2-5; size: few; CDR3: AGDSETQY
V: TRBV29-1; J: TRBJ2-5; size: -; CDR3: SVVRGLQETQY
V: TRBV6-2/TRBV6-3; J: TRBJ2-3; size: few; CDR3: ASMRGLPTDTQY
V: TRBV5-1; J: TRBJ2-2; size: -; CDR3: ASSLMGTNTGELF
V: TRBV13; J: TRBJ2-7; size: few; CDR3: ASSPTRAHEQY
V: TRBV25-1; J: TRBJ2-1; size: -; CDR3: ASSNRANNEQF
V: TRBV7-9; J: TRBJ2-3; size: few; CDR3: ASSRVGDTQY
V: TRBV6-2/TRBV6-3; J: TRBJ2-2; size: -; CDR3: ATTGTLTGELF
V: TRBV4-1; J: TRBJ1-2; size: -; CDR3: ASSQEPAYGAGYT
V: TRBV6-5; J: TRBJ1-6; size: few; CDR3: ASRPPQGRNSPLH
V: TRBV5-1; J: TRBJ1-5; size: -; CDR3: ASSLGDSYSNQPQH
V: TRBV4-1; J: TRBJ2-1; size: -; CDR3: ASSPRDPSSYNEQF
V: TRBV28; J: TRBJ1-5; size: -; CDR3: ASGEQGRNQPQH
V: TRBV12-3/TRBV12-4; J: TRBJ2-1; size: -; CDR3: ASSSDREIGEQF
V: TRBV24-1; J: TRBJ1-2; size: few; CDR3: ATSEQAFGGYT
V: TRBV4-2; J: TRBJ2-5; size: -; CDR3: ASSQEWQQYQETQY
V: TRBV4-3; J: TRBJ2-1; size: -; CDR3: ASSQDLLAWNEQF
V: TRBV10-3; J: TRBJ2-3; size: few; CDR3: AISEGLSLLEADTQY
V: TRBV20-1; J: TRBJ2-3; size: few; CDR3: SARDPRGSGRTDTQY
V: TRBV7-2; J: TRBJ2-5; size: few; CDR3: ASNPTSGGQQETQY
V: TRBV18; J: TRBJ1-1; size: many; CDR3: ASSAAGGGSEAF
V: TRBV2; J: TRBJ1-2; size: few; CDR3: ASSVTEIYGYT
V: TRBV5-1; J: TRBJ2-7; size: -; CDR3: ASSVRDDGELY
V: TRBV18; J: TRBJ1-5; size: -; CDR3: ASSPQTGGNQPQH
V: TRBV20-1; J: TRBJ2-5; size: -; CDR3: SAQGSDATQETQY
V: TRBV7-3; J: TRBJ2-3; size: few; CDR3: ASSLLAGDDTQY
V: TRBV20-1; J: TRBJ2-3; size: -; CDR3: SARGGLRGGTDTQY
V: TRBV10-3; J: TRBJ1-2; size: few; CDR3: AISARGQVDGYT
V: TRBV6-5; J: TRBJ2-1; size: -; CDR3: ASRRGGNNNEQF
V: TRBV2; J: TRBJ1-5; size: -; CDR3: ASSEAGGEYQPQH
V: TRBV12-3/TRBV12-4; J: TRBJ2-2; size: -; CDR3: ASSFFSNTGELF
V: TRBV7-9; J: TRBJ2-3; size: many; CDR3: ASSFLTSTDTQY
V: TRBV12-3/TRBV12-4; J: TRBJ2-4; size: many; CDR3: ASTREAKNIQY
V: TRBV7-3; J: TRBJ2-6; size: -; CDR3: ASSQGTTNVLT
V: TRBV7-9; J: TRBJ2-1; size: -; CDR3: ASSYRAGAQF
V: TRBV7-9; J: TRBJ1-6; size: few; CDR3: ASSLAQWALH
V: TRBV29-1; J: TRBJ1-2; size: many; CDR3: SVPDLVAGRGFYGYT